A single TCR beta chain is shown here with its context. CDR3 length: 13 residues. Germline CDR1 reads MNHNS; CDR2 reads SASEGT. V lost 3 bases to trimming and J lost 0 bases, with 3 bases between them. This sample was taken from a study of blood T cell repertoires in COVID-19. Across the study: Spain, Italy and the United States supplied samples that represented acute and convalescent COVID-19. T cells, B-cell-depleted T cells, or PBMCs provided the cDNA or gDNA that served as material.

Original data processing: Amplification of reference gene primers provided the estimated nucleated cell counts. Sequenced by immunoSEQ multiplex PCR; TCRdb stores in-frame clones only, minus some. The DNA gave D and trimming, while V, J and clone size come from that table. The sample consists of approximately 94,000 clones, about 79% of them appearing once. Sequences were obtained from peripheral blood. This sequence originates from a man aged 55 to 70 with acute or convalescent COVID-19. V usage is TRBV6-1 and J usage is TRBJ1-3; D not certain. The CDR3 sequence is CASSDVSGNTIYF. The CDR3 region has the DNA TGTGCCAGCAGTGACGTCTCTGGAAACACCATATATTTT.